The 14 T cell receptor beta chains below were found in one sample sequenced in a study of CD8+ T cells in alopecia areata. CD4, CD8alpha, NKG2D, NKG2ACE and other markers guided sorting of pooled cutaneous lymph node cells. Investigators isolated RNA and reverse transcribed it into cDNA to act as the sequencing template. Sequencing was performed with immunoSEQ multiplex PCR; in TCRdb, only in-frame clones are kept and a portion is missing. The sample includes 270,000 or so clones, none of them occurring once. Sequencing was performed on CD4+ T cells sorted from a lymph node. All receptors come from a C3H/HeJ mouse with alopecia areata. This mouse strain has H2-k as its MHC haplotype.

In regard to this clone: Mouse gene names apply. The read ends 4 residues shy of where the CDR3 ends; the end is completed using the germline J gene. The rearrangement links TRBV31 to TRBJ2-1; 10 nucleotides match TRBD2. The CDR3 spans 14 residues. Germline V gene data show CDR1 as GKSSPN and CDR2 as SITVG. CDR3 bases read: TGTGCCTGGAGTCTAGAGACTGGGGGGGCT. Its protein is CAWSLETGGA. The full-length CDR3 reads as CAWSLETGGAEQFF.

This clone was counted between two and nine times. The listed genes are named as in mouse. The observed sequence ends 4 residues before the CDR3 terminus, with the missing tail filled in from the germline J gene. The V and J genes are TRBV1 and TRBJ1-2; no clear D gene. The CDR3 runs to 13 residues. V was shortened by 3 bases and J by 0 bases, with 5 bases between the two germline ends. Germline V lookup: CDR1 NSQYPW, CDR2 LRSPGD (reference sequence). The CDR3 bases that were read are TGCACCTGCAGTGCTGGGTCAAACTCC. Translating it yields CTCSAGSNS. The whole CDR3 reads CTCSAGSNSDYTF.

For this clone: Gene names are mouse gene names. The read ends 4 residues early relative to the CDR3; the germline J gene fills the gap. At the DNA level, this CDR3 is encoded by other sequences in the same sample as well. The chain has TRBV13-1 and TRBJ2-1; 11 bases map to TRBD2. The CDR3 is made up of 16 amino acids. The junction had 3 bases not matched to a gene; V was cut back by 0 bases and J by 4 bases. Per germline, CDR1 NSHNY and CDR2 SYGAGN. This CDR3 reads CASSDARDWGYAEQFF. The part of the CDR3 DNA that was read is TGTGCCAGCAGTGATGCCCGGGACTGGGGGTATGCT.

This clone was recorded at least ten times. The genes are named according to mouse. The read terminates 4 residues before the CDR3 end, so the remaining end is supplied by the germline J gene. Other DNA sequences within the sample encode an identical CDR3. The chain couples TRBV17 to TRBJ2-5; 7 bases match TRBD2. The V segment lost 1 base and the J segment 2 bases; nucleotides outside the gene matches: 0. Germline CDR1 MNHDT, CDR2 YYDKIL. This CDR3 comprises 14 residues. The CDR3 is CASSRAGGQDTQYF. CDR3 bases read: TGTGCTAGCAGTAGAGCTGGGGGCCAAGAC. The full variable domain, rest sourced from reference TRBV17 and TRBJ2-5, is DTTVKQNPRYKLARVGKPVNLICSQTMNHDTMYWYQKKPNQAPKLLLFYYDKILNREADTFEKFQSSRPNNSFCSLYIGSAGLEYSAMYLCASSRAGGQDTQYFGPGTRLLVL.

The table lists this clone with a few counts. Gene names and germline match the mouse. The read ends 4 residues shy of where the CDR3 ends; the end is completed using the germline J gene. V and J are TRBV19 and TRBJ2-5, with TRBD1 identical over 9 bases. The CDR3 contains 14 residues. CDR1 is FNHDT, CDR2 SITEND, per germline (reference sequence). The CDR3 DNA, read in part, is TGTGCCAGCAACCCTCCGGGACAGGGAGAC. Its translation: CASNPPGQGD. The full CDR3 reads CASNPPGQGDTQYF.

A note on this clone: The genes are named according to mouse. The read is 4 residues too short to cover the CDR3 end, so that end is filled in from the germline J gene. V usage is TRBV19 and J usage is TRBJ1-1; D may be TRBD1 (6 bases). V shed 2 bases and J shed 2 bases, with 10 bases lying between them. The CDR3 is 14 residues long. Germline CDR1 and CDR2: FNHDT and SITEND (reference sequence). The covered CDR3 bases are TGTGCCAGCAGTATGAGGGGGATTAACACA. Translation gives CASSMRGINT. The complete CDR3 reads CASSMRGINTEVFF.

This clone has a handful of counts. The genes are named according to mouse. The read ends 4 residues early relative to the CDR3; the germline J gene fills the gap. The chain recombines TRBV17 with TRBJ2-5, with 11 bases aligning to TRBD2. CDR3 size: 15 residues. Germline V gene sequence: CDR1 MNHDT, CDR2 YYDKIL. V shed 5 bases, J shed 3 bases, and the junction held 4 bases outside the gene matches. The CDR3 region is CASSPRDWGQDTQYF. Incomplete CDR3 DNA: TGTGCTAGCAGTCCCCGGGACTGGGGGCAAGAC.

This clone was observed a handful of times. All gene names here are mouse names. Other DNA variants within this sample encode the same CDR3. This chain's CDR3 is CASSDARGGNQDTQYF. Partial CDR3 DNA: TGTGCCAGCAGTGATGCCCGGGGGGGCAACCAAGAC. V and J are TRBV13-1 and TRBJ2-5; 8 bases align to TRBD2. Coverage ceases 4 residues before the CDR3 finishes, and the germline J gene fills in the end. V lost 0 bases, J lost 0 bases, and 3 bases stayed unmatched. CDR1 and CDR2 (germline): NSHNY, SYGAGN. This CDR3 region has 16 residues.

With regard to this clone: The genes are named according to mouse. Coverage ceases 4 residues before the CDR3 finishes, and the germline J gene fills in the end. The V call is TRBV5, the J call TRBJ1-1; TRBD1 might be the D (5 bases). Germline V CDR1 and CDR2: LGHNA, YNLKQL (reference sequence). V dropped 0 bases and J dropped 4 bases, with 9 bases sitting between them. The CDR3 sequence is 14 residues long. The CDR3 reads CASSQDDRGTEVFF. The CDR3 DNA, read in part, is TGTGCCAGCAGCCAAGATGACAGAGGCACA.

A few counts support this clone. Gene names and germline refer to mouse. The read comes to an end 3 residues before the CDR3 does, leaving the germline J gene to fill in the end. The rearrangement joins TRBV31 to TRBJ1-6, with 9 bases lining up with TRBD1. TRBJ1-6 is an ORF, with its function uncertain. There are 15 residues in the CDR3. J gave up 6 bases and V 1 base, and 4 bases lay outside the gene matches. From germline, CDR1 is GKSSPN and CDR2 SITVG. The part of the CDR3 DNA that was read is TGTGCCTGGAGTCGACTGGGACAGGGTAATTCGCCC. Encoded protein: CAWSRLGQGNSP. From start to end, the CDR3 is CAWSRLGQGNSPLYF.

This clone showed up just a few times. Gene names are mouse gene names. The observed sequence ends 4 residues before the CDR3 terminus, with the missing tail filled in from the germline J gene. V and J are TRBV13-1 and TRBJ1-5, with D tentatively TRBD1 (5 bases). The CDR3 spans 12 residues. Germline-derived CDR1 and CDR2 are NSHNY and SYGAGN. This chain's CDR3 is CASSEGGGAPLF. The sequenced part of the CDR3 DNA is TGTGCCAGCAGTGAGGGGGGGGGA.

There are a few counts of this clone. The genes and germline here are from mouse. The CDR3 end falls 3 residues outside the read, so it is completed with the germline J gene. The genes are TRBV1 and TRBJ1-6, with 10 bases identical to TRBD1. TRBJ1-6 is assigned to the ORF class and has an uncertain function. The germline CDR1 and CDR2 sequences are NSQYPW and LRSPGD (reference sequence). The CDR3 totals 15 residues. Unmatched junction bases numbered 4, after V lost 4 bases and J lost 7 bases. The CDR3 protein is CTCSDDRGPNSPLYF. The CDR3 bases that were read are TGCACCTGCAGTGACGACAGGGGGCCAAATTCGCCC.

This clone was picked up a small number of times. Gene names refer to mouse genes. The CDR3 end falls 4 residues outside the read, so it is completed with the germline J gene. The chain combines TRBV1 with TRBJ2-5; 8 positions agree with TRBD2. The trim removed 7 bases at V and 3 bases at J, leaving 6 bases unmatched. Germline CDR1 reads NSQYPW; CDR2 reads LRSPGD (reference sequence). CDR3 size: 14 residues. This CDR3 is CTCKARDWQDTQYF. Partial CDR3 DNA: TGCACCTGCAAGGCGCGGGACTGGCAAGAC.

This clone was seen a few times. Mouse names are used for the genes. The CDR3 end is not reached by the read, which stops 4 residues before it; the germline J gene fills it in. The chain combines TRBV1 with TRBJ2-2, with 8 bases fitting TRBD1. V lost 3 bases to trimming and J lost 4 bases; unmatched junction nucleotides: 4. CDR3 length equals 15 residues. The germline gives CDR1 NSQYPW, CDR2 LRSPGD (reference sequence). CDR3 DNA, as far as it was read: TGCACCTGCAGTGCCTCGACAGGGGCCACCGGG. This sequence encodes CTCSASTGATG. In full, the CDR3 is CTCSASTGATGQLYF. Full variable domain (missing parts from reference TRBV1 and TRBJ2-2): VTLLEQNPRWRLVPRGQAVNLRCILKNSQYPWMSWYQQDLQKQLQWLFTLRSPGDKEVKSLPGADYLATRVTDTELRLQVANMSQGRTLYCTCSASTGATGQLYFGEGSKLTVL.